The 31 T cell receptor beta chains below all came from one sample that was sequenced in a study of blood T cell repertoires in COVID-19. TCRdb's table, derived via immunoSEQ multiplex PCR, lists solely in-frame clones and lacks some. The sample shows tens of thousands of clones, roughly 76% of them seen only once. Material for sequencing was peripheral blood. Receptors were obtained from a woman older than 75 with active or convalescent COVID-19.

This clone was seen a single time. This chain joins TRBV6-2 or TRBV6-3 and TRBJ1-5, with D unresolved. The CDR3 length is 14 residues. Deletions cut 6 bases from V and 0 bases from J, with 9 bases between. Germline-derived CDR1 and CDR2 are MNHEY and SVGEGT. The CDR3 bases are TGTGCCAGCAGCCCAGGAGATAGCAATCAGCCCCAGCATTTT. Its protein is CASSPGDSNQPQHF.

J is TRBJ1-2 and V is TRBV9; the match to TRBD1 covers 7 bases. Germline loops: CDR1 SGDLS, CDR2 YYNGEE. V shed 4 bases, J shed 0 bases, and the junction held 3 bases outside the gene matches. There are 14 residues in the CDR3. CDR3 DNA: TGTGCCAGCAGCACGGGGACAGCTAACTATGGCTACACCTTC. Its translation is CASSTGTANYGYTF.

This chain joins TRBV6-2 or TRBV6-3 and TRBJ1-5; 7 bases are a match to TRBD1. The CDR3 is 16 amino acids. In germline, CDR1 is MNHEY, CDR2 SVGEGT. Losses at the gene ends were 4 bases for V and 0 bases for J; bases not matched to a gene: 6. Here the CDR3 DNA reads TGTGCCAGCAGTTGGGACAGAGTCCTTAGCAATCAGCCCCAGCATTTT. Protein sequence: CASSWDRVLSNQPQHF.

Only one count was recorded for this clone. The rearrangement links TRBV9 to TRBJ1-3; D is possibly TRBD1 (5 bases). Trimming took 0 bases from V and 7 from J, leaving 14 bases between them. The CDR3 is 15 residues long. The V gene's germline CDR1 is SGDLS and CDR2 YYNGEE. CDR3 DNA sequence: TGTGCCAGCAGCGTAGGCCAGGGTATTAGCAACACCATATATTTT. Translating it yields CASSVGQGISNTIYF.

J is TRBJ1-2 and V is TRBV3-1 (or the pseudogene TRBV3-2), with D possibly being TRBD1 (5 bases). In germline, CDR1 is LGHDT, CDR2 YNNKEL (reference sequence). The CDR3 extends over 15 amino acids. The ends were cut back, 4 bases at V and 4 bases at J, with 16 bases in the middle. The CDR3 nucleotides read TGTGCCAGCAGCCCCTCCGGGGAGGGGATCTATGGCTACACCTTC. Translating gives CASSPSGEGIYGYTF.

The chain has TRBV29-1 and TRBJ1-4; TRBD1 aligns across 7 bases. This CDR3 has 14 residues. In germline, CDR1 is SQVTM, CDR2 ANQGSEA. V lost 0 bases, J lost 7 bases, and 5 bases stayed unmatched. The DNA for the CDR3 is TGCAGCGTTGAAGAACAGGGGCTGGGTGAAAAACTGTTTTTT. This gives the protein CSVEEQGLGEKLFF.

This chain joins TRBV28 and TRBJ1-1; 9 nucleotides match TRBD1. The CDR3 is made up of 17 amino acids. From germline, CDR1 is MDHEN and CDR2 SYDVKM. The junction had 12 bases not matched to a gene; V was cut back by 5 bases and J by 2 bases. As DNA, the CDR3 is TGTGCCAGCAGTCCCCGGGGACAGGGTGTGAGAAACACTGAAGCTTTCTTT. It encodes CASSPRGQGVRNTEAFF.

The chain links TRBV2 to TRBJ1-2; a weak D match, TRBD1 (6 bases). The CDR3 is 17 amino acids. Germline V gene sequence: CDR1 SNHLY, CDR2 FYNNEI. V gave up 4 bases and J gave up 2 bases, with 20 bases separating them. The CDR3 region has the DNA TGTGCCAGCAGTGGGCCCCCCGGGCGGACAGCCAACTATGGCTACACCTTC. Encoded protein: CASSGPPGRTANYGYTF.

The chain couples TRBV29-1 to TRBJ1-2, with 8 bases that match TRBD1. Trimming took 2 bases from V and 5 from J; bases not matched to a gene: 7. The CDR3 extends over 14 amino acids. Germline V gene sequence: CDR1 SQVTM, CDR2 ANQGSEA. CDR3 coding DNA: TGCAGCGTTGAAATGGTGACAGGGGCATATGGCTACACCTTC. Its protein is CSVEMVTGAYGYTF. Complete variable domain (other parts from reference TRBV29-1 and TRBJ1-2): SAVISQKPSRDICQRGTSLTIQCQVDSQVTMMFWYRQQPGQSLTLIATANQGSEATYESGFVIDKFPISRPNLTFSTLTVSNMSPEDSSIYLCSVEMVTGAYGYTFGSGTRLTVV.

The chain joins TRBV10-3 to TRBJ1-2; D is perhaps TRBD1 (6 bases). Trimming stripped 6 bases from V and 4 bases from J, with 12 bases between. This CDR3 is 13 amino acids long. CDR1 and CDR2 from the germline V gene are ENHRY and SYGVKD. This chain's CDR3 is CAIRGQEPYGYTF. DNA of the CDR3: TGTGCCATCAGGGGACAAGAACCCTATGGCTACACCTTC.

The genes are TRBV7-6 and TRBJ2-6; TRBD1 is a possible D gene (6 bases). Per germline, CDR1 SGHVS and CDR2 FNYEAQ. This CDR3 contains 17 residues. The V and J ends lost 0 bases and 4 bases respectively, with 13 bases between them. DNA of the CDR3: TGTGCCAGCAGCTTAGCTACGGCAGGGGAAGGGGCCAACGTCCTGACTTTC. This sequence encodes CASSLATAGEGANVLTF.

Written as DNA, the CDR3 is TGTGCCAGCAGTATACAATTCACAGATACGCAGTATTTT. It is translated as CASSIQFTDTQYF. The chain recombines TRBV6-2 or TRBV6-3 with TRBJ2-3, with D unresolved. V lost 5 bases to trimming and J lost 2 bases, with 8 bases between them. The length of the CDR3 is 13 residues. Germline CDR1 is MNHEY and CDR2 is SVGEGT.

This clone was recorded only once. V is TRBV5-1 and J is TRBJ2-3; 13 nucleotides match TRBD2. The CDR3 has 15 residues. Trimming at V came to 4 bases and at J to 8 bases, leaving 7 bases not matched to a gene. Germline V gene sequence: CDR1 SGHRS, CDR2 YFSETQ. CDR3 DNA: TGCGCCAGCAGCCCCCGACTAGCGGGGGGAGGTACGCAGTATTTT. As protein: CASSPRLAGGGTQYF.

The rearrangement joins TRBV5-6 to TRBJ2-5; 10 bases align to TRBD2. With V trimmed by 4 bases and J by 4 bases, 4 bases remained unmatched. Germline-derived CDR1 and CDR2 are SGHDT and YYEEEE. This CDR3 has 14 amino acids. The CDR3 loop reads CASSQRGGLETQYF. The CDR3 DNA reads TGTGCCAGCAGCCAGCGGGGGGGCTTAGAGACCCAGTACTTC.

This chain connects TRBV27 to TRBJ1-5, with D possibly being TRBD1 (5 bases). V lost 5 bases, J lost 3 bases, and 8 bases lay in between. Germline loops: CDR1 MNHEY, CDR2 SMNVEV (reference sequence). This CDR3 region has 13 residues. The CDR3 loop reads CASSRQSNQPQHF. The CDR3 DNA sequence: TGTGCCAGCAGTCGACAGTCCAATCAGCCCCAGCATTTT.

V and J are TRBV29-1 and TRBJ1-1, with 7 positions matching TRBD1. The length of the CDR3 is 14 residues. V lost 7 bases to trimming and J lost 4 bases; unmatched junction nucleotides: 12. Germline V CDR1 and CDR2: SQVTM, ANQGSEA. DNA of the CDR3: TGCAGCGCCGAGCCAACAGGGGAGGCCACTGAAGCTTTCTTT. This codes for CSAEPTGEATEAFF.

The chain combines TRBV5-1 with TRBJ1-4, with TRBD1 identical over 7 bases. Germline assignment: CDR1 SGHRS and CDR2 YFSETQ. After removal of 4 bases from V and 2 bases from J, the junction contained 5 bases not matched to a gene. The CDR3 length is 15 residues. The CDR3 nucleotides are TGCGCCAGCAGCGCCTCGGGACAGACTAATGAAAAACTGTTTTTT. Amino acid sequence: CASSASGQTNEKLFF.

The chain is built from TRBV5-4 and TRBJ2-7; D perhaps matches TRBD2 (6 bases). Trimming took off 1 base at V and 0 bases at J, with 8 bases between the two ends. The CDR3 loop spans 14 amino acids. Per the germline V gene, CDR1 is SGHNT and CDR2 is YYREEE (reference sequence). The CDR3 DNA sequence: TGTGCCAGCAGCTTGTCCGGGAGCTCCTACGAGCAGTACTTC. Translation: CASSLSGSSYEQYF.

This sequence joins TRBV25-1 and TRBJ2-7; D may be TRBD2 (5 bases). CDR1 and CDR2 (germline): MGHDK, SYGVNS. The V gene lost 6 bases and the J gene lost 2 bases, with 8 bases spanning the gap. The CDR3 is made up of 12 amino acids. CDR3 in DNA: TGTGCCAGCAGCGGTAGCGCCTACGAGCAGTACTTC. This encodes CASSGSAYEQYF.

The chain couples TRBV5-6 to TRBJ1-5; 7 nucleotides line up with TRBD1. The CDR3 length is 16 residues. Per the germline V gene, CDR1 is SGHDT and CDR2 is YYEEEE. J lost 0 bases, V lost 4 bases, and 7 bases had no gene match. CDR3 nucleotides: TGTGCCAGCAGCACGACAGGGATCTATAGCAATCAGCCCCAGCATTTT. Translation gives CASSTTGIYSNQPQHF. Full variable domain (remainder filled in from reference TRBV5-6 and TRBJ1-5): DAGVTQSPTHLIKTRGQQVTLRCSPKSGHDTVSWYQQALGQGPQFIFQYYEEEERQRGNFPDRFSGHQFPNYSSELNVNALLLGDSALYLCASSTTGIYSNQPQHFGDGTRLSIL.

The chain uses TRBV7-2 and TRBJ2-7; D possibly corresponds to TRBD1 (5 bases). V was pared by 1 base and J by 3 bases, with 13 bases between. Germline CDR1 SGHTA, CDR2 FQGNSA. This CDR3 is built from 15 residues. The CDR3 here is CASSLVVTDHYEQYF. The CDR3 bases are TGTGCCAGCAGCTTAGTTGTGACAGACCACTACGAGCAGTACTTC.

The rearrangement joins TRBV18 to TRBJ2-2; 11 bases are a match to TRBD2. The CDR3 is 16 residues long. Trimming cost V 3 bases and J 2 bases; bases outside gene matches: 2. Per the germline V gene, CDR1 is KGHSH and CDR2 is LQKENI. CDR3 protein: CASSPGLAENTGELFF. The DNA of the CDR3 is TGTGCCAGCTCACCGGGACTAGCGGAAAACACCGGGGAGCTGTTTTTT.

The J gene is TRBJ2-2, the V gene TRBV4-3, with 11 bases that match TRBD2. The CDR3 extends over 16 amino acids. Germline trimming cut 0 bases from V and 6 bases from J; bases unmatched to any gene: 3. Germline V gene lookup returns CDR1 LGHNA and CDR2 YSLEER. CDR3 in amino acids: CASSQELAGAPGELFF. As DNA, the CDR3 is TGCGCCAGCAGCCAAGAACTAGCGGGAGCCCCCGGGGAGCTGTTTTTT.

CDR3 sequence reads: CAWSSGGLNEKLFF. CDR3 sequence (DNA): TGTGCCTGGAGCTCGGGAGGGCTAAATGAAAAACTGTTTTTT. The chain carries TRBV30 and TRBJ1-4; D gene unclear. Trimming left V 3 bases short and J 5 bases short, with 13 bases between. The CDR3 runs 14 residues. The germline CDR1 and CDR2 sequences are GTSNPN and SVGIG (reference sequence). The full variable domain, its missing parts supplied by reference TRBV30 and TRBJ1-4, is SQTIHQWPATLVQPVGSPLSLECTVEGTSNPNLYWYRQAAGRGLQLLFYSVGIGQISSEVPQNLSASRPQDRQFILSSKKLLLSDSGFYLCAWSSGGLNEKLFFGSGTQLSVL.

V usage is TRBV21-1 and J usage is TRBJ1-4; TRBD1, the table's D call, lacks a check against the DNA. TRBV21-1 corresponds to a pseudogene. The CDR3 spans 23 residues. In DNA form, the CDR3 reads TGTGCCAGCAGCAAAGCGCCCTACCGTCCCGGGACAGGGTCGTCCGGTGTTTTTGAAAAACTGTTTTTT. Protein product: CASSKAPYRPGTGSSGVFEKLFF.

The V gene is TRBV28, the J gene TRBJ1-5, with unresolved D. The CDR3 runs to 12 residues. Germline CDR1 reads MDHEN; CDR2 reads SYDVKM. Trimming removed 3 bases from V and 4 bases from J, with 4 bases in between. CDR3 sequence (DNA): TGTGCCAGCAGTTTCGGTAATCAGCCCCAGCATTTT. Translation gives CASSFGNQPQHF. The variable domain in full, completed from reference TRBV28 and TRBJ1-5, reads DVKVTQSSRYLVKRTGEKVFLECVQDMDHENMFWYRQDPGLGLRLIYFSYDVKMKEKGDIPEGYSVSREKKERFSLILESASTNQTSMYLCASSFGNQPQHFGDGTRLSIL.

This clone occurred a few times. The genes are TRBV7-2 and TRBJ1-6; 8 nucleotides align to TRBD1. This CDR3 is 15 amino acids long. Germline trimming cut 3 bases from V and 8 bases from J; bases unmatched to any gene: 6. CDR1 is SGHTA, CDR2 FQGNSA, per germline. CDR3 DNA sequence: TGTGCCAGCAGCTTCAGGACAGGGCTCGATTCACCCCTCCACTTT. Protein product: CASSFRTGLDSPLHF. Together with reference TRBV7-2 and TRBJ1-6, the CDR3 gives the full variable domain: GAGVSQSPSNKVTEKGKDVELRCDPISGHTALYWYRQSLGQGLEFLIYFQGNSAPDKSGLPSDRFSAERTGGSVSTLTIQRTQQEDSAVYLCASSFRTGLDSPLHFGNGTRLTVT.

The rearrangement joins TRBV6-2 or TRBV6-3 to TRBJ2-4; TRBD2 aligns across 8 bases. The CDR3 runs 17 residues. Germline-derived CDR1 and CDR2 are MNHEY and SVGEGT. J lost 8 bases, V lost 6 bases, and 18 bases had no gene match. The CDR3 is CASSKLLADMGVDIQYF. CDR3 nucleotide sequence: TGTGCCAGCAGCAAATTACTAGCGGACATGGGAGTGGACATTCAGTACTTC.

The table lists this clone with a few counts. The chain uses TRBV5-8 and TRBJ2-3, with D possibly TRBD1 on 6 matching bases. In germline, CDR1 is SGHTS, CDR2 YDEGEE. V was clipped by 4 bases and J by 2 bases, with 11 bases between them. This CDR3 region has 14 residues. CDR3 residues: CASSARGTTDTQYF. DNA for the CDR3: TGTGCCAGCAGCGCCAGGGGCACCACAGATACGCAGTATTTT.

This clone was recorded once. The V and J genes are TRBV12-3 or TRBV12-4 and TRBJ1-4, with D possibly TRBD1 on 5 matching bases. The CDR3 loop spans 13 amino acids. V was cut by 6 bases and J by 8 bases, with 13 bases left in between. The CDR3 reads CASRVGGREKLFF. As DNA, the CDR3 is TGTGCCAGCAGAGTGGGGGGACGAGAAAAACTGTTTTTT.

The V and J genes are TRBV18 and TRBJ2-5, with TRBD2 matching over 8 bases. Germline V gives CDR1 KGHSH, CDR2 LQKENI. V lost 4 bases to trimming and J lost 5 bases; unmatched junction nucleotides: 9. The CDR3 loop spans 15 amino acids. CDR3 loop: CASSLTGGLGETQYF. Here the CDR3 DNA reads TGTGCCAGCTCACTCACGGGGGGGCTTGGGGAGACCCAGTACTTC.